These 7 T cell receptor beta chains came from one sample sequenced in a study of siplizumab effects on memory and regulatory T cells. TCRdb's copy holds only in-frame clones and misses some; the assay was immunoSEQ multiplex PCR. The sample consists of about 99,000 clones, roughly 93% of them appearing once. Sequenced: Tregs sorted from blood. The receptors here all came from a human donor in good health.

The CDR3 coding sequence is TGTGCCAGCAGCTTCAATCGAGGATACAATGAGCAGTTCTTC. It yields the protein CASSFNRGYNEQFF. This rearrangement joins TRBV4-2 to TRBJ2-1; D not certain. Germline V gene sequence: CDR1 LGHNA, CDR2 YNFKEQ. This CDR3 spans 14 amino acids. With 5 bases removed from V and 4 bases from J, the gap between germline ends came to 12 bases.

V is TRBV5-1 and J is TRBJ1-3, with a weak D call TRBD1 (5 bases). The V and J ends lost 6 bases and 4 bases respectively, with 14 bases between them. This CDR3 spans 14 amino acids. CDR1 and CDR2 (germline): SGHRS, YFSETQ. The CDR3 spells CASTHGGSGNTIYF. DNA for the CDR3: TGCGCCAGCACCCACGGGGGTTCAGGAAACACCATATATTTT.

This chain connects TRBV7-9 to TRBJ2-7; a weak D match, TRBD2 (6 bases). Deletions cut 4 bases from V and 0 bases from J, with 13 bases between. CDR3 size: 15 residues. Germline assignment: CDR1 SEHNR and CDR2 FQNEAQ (reference sequence). As DNA, the CDR3 is TGTGCCAGCAGCTCGGGACTGACTAGCTCCTACGAGCAGTACTTC. It encodes CASSSGLTSSYEQYF.

The rearrangement links TRBV11-3 to TRBJ2-2, with TRBD2 matching over 8 bases. The CDR3 runs 14 residues. Trimming cost V 5 bases and J 7 bases; bases outside gene matches: 6. The germline CDR1 and CDR2 sequences are SGHNT and YENEEA. CDR3 amino acids: CASSARGGIGELFF. CDR3 coding DNA: TGTGCCAGCAGCGCCCGCGGGGGGATCGGGGAGCTGTTTTTT.

This chain joins TRBV18 and TRBJ1-2; perhaps TRBD1 as D (6 bases). CDR3 length equals 14 residues. Deletions cut 2 bases from V and 4 bases from J, with 11 bases between. Germline V gives CDR1 KGHSH, CDR2 LQKENI. CDR3: CASSPAGAGYGYTF. CDR3 in DNA: TGTGCCAGCTCACCAGCGGGGGCGGGCTATGGCTACACCTTC.

The rearrangement joins TRBV2 to TRBJ1-2; 8 nucleotides agree with TRBD1. CDR3 length equals 14 residues. CDR1 and CDR2 (germline): SNHLY, FYNNEI. With 2 bases clipped from V and 7 bases from J, the junction kept 6 bases outside the gene matches. CDR3: CASSEWGTGAGYTF. DNA for the CDR3: TGTGCCAGCAGTGAATGGGGGACAGGTGCTGGCTACACCTTC.

As for this clone: A read error is likely, as this CDR3 ends without the conserved phenylalanine or tryptophan. The chain joins TRBV18 to TRBJ2-7, with 8 bases matching TRBD1. There are 15 residues in the CDR3. Trimming took 3 bases from V and 7 from J; bases not matched to a gene: 11. Germline V gene lookup returns CDR1 KGHSH and CDR2 LQKENI. The CDR3 DNA is TGTGCCAGCTCACCTAGGACAGGGACCGAATTGGAGCAGTACCTC. This sequence encodes CASSPRTGTELEQYL.